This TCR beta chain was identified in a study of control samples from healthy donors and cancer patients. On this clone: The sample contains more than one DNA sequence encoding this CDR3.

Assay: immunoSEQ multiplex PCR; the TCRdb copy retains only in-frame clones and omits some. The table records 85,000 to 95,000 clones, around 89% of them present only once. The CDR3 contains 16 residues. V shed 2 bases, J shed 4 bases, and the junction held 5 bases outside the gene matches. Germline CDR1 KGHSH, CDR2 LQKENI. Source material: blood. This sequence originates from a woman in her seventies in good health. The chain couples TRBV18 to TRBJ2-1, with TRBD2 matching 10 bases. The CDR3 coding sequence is TGTGCCAGCTCACCAATCCTAGCGGGAGTATACAATGAGCAGTTCTTC. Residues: CASSPILAGVYNEQFF.